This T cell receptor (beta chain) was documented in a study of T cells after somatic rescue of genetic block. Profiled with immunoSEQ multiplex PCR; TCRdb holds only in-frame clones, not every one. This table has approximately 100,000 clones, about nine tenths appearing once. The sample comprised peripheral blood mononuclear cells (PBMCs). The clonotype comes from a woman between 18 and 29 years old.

This CDR3 reads CASSRRTPGTSTGELFF. CDR3 sequence (DNA): TGCGCCAGCAGCCGTCGAACCCCAGGGACTTCCACCGGGGAGCTGTTTTTT. The chain links TRBV5-1 to TRBJ2-2; TRBD2 is a possible D gene (6 bases). V lost 4 bases to trimming and J lost 4 bases, with 20 bases between them. CDR3 length: 17 amino acids. Germline assignment: CDR1 SGHRS and CDR2 YFSETQ.